Detailed here is one T cell receptor beta chain. Its antigen is not yet known. There are no base qualities to consult, and no much larger clone falls within one base. The entry originates in a study of cytomegalovirus exposure and HLA in healthy donors (dated by TCRdb to the late 2010s). In terms of the full investigation: According to an earlier analysis of 550 to 750 of the donors, 150 million to 200 million T cells yielded roughly 110 million unique TCR beta sequences and around 300 Gb of sequence data. The study aimed to test whether signatures of past pathogen exposure could be identified by cataloging public T cell receptors. An earlier analysis of some 600 of the donors applied high-throughput TCR beta sequencing to assess whether each TCR beta V gene segment acted as functional or pseudogenic. A handful of DR-DQ haplotypes were handled as single units for association and clustering because linkage in the cohort was strong. In the later analysis, no new phenotypic data were used to find candidate immune exposures; instead, reliance was placed on TCR beta sequences and their occurrence across donors. Along with the roughly 610-subject first cohort, a separate validation cohort of 120 different subjects was used. The genetic ancestry cluster associated with self-reported Caucasian donors included around four fifths of the roughly 410 genotyped donors. On average, roughly 240,000 unique TCR beta nucleotide sequences were sequenced per donor among 398 genotyped donors of the cohort, with about 17% of those sequences being non-productive. In a later genetic analysis, genome-wide SNP genotypes for about three fifths of the roughly 670 donors were used, and that subset was treated as a discovery cohort. The number of typed donors differed by locus: about 620-630 for A, B, C, DRB1 and DQB1; 522 for DQA1; fewer than 610 for DPA1; and some 430 for DPB1. HLA typing included class I and class II loci at four-digit resolution. The study used immunosequencing to profile the T cell repertoires of under 700 subjects and linked those repertoires to cytomegalovirus serostatus. To predict cytomegalovirus infection status, the study brought together high-throughput TCR immunosequencing, statistical association of individual TCRs with disease status, and machine learning. In a later analysis, previously published TCR beta repertoires from more than 500 donors were re-analyzed and high-resolution HLA genotyping was added so that TCR occurrence patterns could be studied. An early release that covered fewer than 800 HLA-typed donors contained approximately 320 gigabases of sequencing data and some 87 million unique TCR sequences. Alongside the repertoire data, information on donor age, sex, ethnicity and CMV serostatus was compiled. Every repertoire in the discovery cohort had been generated on one and the same sequencing platform.

CDR1 MDHEN and CDR2 SYDVKM are derived from the germline V gene. From cysteine to phenylalanine, the CDR3 is 12 amino acids long. Kept here is only the CDR3 DNA, which spans 36 bases and is read in frame from base 1. The V end loses 1 base and the J end loses 1 base, and a stretch of 2 bases separates them. The investigation overall reported the following: The presence/absence analyses assumed that sequencing depth was roughly uniform across donors, and that assumption may not be true. A few of the identified cytomegalovirus-associated TCR beta chains were confirmed in vitro to be specific for cytomegalovirus antigens. A later analysis associated 16,951 TCR beta sequences with specific HLA alleles at a false discovery rate of 0.05. A later analysis found that most CMV-associated TCR beta chains appeared HLA-restricted, with HLA associations seemingly driven largely by CMV exposure. A further reported finding was that TCR beta sequences accurately predicted the HLA-A and HLA-B alleles for most subjects in the first cohort. An association between a missense DCLRE1C variant and V-gene and J-gene trimming of TCR beta chains was found in a later genetic analysis and replicated in an independent cohort. An earlier analysis of around 540 of the donors showed that most TCR beta V segments appeared in productive rearrangements either about 90% or about 30% of the time, which broadly matched IMGT annotations. Because HLA typing was unavailable for some donors at each locus, only the typed subset was used in association tests. Most TCR sequences were observed very rarely across donors, whereas some public TCRs were present in many individuals. The study gave a list of about 170 TCR beta chains associated with cytomegalovirus. In a later analysis, several top co-occurrence clusters were reported to appear linked to parvovirus B19, influenza, CMV and Epstein-Barr virus. In this cohort, only TCR beta chains were sequenced, and detectable features were limited by the absence of alpha or paired-chain data. The authors suggested that the approach could potentially be extended to other disease states and immunological phenotypes. Because the 87-base-pair reads could not distinguish some IMGT-functional V segments, including TRBV6-2 and TRBV6-3, those segments were excluded. According to a later analysis, TCR association rates differed among HLA loci, with DRB1 alleles showing the most associated TCRs and HLA-C alleles showing the fewest. In a later analysis, HLA-associated TCR beta chains were found to be more clonally expanded and to have lower generation probabilities than equally common non-associated chains. Over 15 rarely observed V segments, including chromosome 9 orphons, were excluded from the earlier analysis of a few hundred of the donors because counts were too low. When HLA alleles, especially DR and DQ, strongly co-occurred, TCR associations were difficult to assign to individual alleles. A later genetic analysis reported fewer N-insertions in productive TCRs among donors in an Asian-associated ancestry cluster than the roughly 650-donor mean. The classifier was reported to diagnose cytomegalovirus status with high specificity and sensitivity in both the original and validation cohorts. Linkage disequilibrium might explain the correlated functional status among segregating V segments, but an unknown experimental factor could not be excluded. The sequencing pipeline was judged likely to have produced a cluster of highly shared sequence variants as a technical artifact. For the cohort, immune exposure information was limited to CMV serostatus.

The cohort comprised some 700 healthy bone marrow donors. At the time of sampling, every cohort member was nominally healthy, though immune exposures that went unrecorded were likely present. The donor tested CMV seronegative and was one of the 352 seronegative cohort members. A peripheral blood sample was collected from each donor, and TCR beta sequencing was performed on peripheral blood mononuclear cells. The Qiagen DNeasy Blood Extraction Kit was used to extract genomic DNA from the blood cell samples. The method behind the library was the immunoSEQ multiplex PCR assay. For the multiplex PCR, a mixture combining 60 forward primers for TCR Vbeta segments and 13 reverse primers for TCR Jbeta segments was used. The CDR3 region of rearranged TCR beta genes was amplified from genomic DNA by a multiplex PCR assay. On the Illumina HiSeq System, the amplified TCR beta libraries were sequenced as 87-base-pair reads. Regarding the original processing steps: Across the 500 to 700 repertoires, a later analysis counted around 80 million unique TCR beta chains, 9 million to 14 million of which were shared by at least two donors. A nearest-neighbor algorithm error-corrected the raw reads and collapsed the reads into unique sequences, merging closely related sequences to remove PCR and sequencing errors. CDR3 sequences were aligned to IMGT reference sequences to assign V, D and J gene segments. Each retained sequence needed at least a six-nucleotide match to both a V gene segment and a J gene segment. A rearrangement counted as productive if the CDR3 had no stop codons and remained in frame with V and J, and every other rearrangement counted as non-productive. Following IMGT convention, CDR3 was defined as the stretch from the second conserved V-encoded cysteine up to the conserved J-encoded phenylalanine. In an earlier analysis of around 540 of the donors, sequences lacking an unambiguous match to a single V gene segment were excluded. An earlier analysis of 500 to 700 of the donors classified V segments as functional when productive rearrangements were above 56.7% and as segregating when the standard deviation between donors was above 5%. A statistical classification framework was built for diagnosing cytomegalovirus status from the catalog of TCR beta chain sequences. In a later analysis, TCR nucleotide sequences were compared against IMGT/GENE-DB human TR gene sequences so that V and J genes could be assigned. A later analysis assigned CDR3 sequences and most-parsimonious VDJ recombination scenarios with the TCRdist pipeline. A later analysis defined each TCR beta chain by its CDR3 amino acid sequence plus V-gene family, and excluded reads lacking a unique V-gene family. As a way to deal with suspected cross-contamination and a sequencing artifact, a later analysis dropped 450 to 600 nucleotide sequences that were highly shared and had low generation probability. A later analysis calculated a clonal expansion index for each public chain from normalized within-repertoire ranks of inferred template counts. Generation probabilities in a later analysis came from a VDJ recombination model fitted to out-of-frame rearrangements, and those results were checked against IGoR. Hypergeometric tests were used in a later analysis to score TCR-TCR, TCR-HLA and TCR-CMV co-occurrence, with a repertoire-size bias correction applied to the TCR pairs. In a later analysis, false discovery rates were estimated by permuting HLA or CMV assignments 20 times. In a later analysis, co-occurring TCRs were grouped using DBSCAN, and TCRdist sequence similarity was added for clustering within HLA-allele-positive subsets. Co-occurrence clustering excluded repertoires with fewer than 30,000 or more than 120,000 public chains, plus five with anomalous nucleotide sharing. TCRdb obtained this table from immuneACCESS and retained in-frame rearrangements with V and J assigned. These tables miss some clones; where compared with another copy, unresolved V genes account for less than half of the shortfall, and the remainder is unexplained. V and J calls and clone size follow that table, whereas D and trimming were derived from the DNA. The table for this sample lists about 140,000 clones; more than 55% of them were counted only once. Roughly 6% of the sample lies in the top ten.

The TCR was taken from an older woman in good health and CMV-seronegative. The chain couples TRBV28 to TRBJ2-7; the D gene is unclear. Sequencing input: PBMCs. The DNA reads TGTGCCAGCAGTTTATTATCCTACGAGCAGTACTTC. Its amino acids are CASSLLSYEQYF.